The T cell receptor beta chain under discussion was sequenced for a study of cytomegalovirus exposure and HLA in healthy donors. PCR was performed using 60 Vbeta and 13 Jbeta primers. The assay was immunoSEQ multiplex PCR, and TCRdb's table has in-frame clones only and misses some. The repertoire table contains 45,000 to 65,000 clones. Per germline, CDR1 MNHEY and CDR2 SMNVEV (reference sequence). With V trimmed by 6 bases and J by 5 bases, 9 bases remained unmatched. The CDR3 spans 14 residues. This clonotype was obtained from a man younger than 30 in good health and CMV-seropositive. The sample consisted of PBMCs. The chain has TRBV27 and TRBJ2-5; the match to TRBD1 covers 7 bases. CDR3 in DNA: TGTGCCAGCAGACAGACAGGGAACCTTGAGACCCAGTACTTC. It yields the protein CASRQTGNLETQYF.